This T cell receptor (beta chain) originates from a study of OX40 agonist ivuxolimab in advanced cancers. Study context: Six ivuxolimab dose levels, 0.01 to 10 mg/kg, were given intravenously every 2 weeks.

Sequencing used immunoSEQ multiplex PCR; TCRdb keeps in-frame clones, though not all of them. The sample has about 80,000 clones, approximately 95% seen once. The CDR3 spans 14 residues. V was pared by 4 bases and J by 5 bases, with 14 bases between. Germline-derived CDR1 and CDR2 are MNHEY and SMNVEV (reference sequence). Study observations and caveats: By week 6 at 0.1 to 3.0 mg/kg, blood CD4+ and CD8+ T cells had expanded clonally. The antigen specificity of the peripheral T cells (those that were expanded) was not determined.

Comment on this clone: What it binds is unknown.

Collection of blood occurred at baseline, at cycle 4 day 1, and at cycle 7 day 1. Sequences were derived from CD4+ or CD8+ T cells sorted from blood, sampled in a trial of the OX40 agonist ivuxolimab. The sequence derives from an adult with an advanced solid tumor such as melanoma, head and neck, liver or kidney cancer. J is TRBJ2-5 and V is TRBV27, with D perhaps matching TRBD1 (6 bases). For the CDR3, the DNA is TGTGCCAGCAGTTGGGCAGGGGTGGGGGAGACCCAGTACTTC. It yields the protein CASSWAGVGETQYF.